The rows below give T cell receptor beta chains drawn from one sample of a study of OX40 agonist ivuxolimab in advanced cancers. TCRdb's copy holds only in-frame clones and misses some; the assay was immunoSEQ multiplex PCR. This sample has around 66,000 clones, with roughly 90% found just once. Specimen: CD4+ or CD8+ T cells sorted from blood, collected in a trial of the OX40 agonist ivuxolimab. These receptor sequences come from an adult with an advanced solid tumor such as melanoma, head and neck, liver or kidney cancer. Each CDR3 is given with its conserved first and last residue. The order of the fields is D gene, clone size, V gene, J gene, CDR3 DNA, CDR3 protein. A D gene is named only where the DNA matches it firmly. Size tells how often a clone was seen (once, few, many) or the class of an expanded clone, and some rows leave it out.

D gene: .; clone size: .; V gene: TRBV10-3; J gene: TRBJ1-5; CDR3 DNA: TGTGCCATCAGTGAGGGAGCATCGGGCAATCAGCCCCAGCATTTT; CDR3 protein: CAISEGASGNQPQHF
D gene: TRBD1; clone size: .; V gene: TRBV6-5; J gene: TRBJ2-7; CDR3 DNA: TGTGCCAGCAGTTACTCGGCAGGGGGCGCTTACGAGCAGTACTTC; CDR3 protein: CASSYSAGGAYEQYF
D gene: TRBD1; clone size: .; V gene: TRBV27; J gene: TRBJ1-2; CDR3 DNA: TGTGCCAGCAGTACGGACAGGGGGACACAAGCTAACTATGGCTACACCTTC; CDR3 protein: CASSTDRGTQANYGYTF
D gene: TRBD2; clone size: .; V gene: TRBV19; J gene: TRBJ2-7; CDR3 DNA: TGTGCCAGTAGTGGTGCGGGAGGATGGTACGAGCAGTACTTC; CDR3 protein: CASSGAGGWYEQYF
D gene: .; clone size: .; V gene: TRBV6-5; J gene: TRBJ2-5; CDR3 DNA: TGTGCCAGCAGTTTCTATTACCCTCCCCAAGAGACCCAGTACTTC; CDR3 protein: CASSFYYPPQETQYF
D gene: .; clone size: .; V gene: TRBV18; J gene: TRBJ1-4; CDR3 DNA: TGTGCCAGCTCACCAGTCTCCGGGACGGATGAAAAACTGTTTTTT; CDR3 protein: CASSPVSGTDEKLFF
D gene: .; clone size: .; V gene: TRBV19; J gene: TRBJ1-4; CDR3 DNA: TGTGCCAGTAGTACCCGGACAGAAGATGCAACTAATGAAAAACTGTTTTTT; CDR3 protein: CASSTRTEDATNEKLFF
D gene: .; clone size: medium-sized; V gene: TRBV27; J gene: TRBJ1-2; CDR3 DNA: TGTGCCAGCAGTTTCAAAGGAACCTATGGCTACACCTTC; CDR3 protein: CASSFKGTYGYTF
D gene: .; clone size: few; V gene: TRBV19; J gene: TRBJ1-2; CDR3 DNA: TGTGCCAGTAATTTACAGGGTGGTAAACATGGCTACACCTTC; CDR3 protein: CASNLQGGKHGYTF
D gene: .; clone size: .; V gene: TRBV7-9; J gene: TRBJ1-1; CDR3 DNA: TGTGCCAGCAGCCCGACAGAGAACACTGAAGCTTTCTTT; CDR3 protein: CASSPTENTEAFF
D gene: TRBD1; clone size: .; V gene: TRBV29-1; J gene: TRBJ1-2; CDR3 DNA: TGCAGCGCGGTCCTACAGGGGATTAGTATGGGCTACACCTTC; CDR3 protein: CSAVLQGISMGYTF
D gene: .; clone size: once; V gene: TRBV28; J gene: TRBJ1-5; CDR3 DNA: TGTGCCAGCAGGGCAAACAGGGGCAATCAGCCCCAGCATTTT; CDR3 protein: CASRANRGNQPQHF
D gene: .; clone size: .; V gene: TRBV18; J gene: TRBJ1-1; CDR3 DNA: TGTGCCAGCTCACCCCTCTCAAGTCAGGGATCCACTGAAGCTTTCTTT; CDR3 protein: CASSPLSSQGSTEAFF
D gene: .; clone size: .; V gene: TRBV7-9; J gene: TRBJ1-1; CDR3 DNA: TGTGCCAGCAGCCTAGAGGGGTTCGCTGAAGCTTTCTTT; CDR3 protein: CASSLEGFAEAFF
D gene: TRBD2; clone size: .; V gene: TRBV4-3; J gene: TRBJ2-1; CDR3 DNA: TGCGCCAGCAGCCAAGGGGCGGCTAGCGGGCCCCTGCGTCATGAGCAGTTCTTC; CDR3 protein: CASSQGAASGPLRHEQFF
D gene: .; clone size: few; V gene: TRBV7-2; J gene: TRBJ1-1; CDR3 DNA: TGTGCCAGCAGCTCAGTACAAATAGAAGCTTTCTTT; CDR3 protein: CASSSVQIEAFF
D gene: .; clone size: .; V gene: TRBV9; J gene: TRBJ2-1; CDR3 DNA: TGTGCCAGCAGCGTAGGGTTTGGTTGGGGACACCAAAGTAATGAGCAGTTCTTC; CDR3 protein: CASSVGFGWGHQSNEQFF
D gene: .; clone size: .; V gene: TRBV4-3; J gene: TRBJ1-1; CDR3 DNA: TGCGCCAGCGGACCCATTGGGGGGCCCAACACTGAAGCTTTCTTT; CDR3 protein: CASGPIGGPNTEAFF
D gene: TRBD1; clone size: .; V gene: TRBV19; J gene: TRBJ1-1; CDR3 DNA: TGTGCCAGTAGTCCCGGGACAGTCGGCACTGAAGCTTTCTTT; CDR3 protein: CASSPGTVGTEAFF
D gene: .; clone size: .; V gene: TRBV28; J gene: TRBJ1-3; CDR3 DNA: TGTGCCAGCAGTTTGCCCCAGGGAAATGGAAACACCATATATTTT; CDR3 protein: CASSLPQGNGNTIYF
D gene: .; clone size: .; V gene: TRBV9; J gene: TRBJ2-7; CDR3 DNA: TGTGCCAGCAGCGTAGAGTCCGTGTTTGGCGAGCAGTACTTC; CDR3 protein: CASSVESVFGEQYF
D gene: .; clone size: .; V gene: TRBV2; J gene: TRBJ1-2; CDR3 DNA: TGTGCCAGCAGTCAGGGAGAGCGGTATGGCTACACCTTC; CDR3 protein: CASSQGERYGYTF
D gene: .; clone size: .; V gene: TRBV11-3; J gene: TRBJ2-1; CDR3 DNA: TGTGCCAGCAGCTTAGATCCGGGGAGCAATGAGCAGTTCTTC; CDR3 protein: CASSLDPGSNEQFF
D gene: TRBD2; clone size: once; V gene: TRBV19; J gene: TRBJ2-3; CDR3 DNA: TGTGCCAGTAGTATTAGGGGACCCTGGCGGGAGGGCACAGATACGCAGTATTTT; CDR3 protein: CASSIRGPWREGTDTQYF
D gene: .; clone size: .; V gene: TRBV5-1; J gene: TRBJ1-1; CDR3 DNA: TGCGCCAGCACCTTGGATGGTGGGAACACTGAAGCTTTCTTT; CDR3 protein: CASTLDGGNTEAFF
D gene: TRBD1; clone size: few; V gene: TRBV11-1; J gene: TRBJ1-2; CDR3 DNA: TGTGCCAGGAAAGGAGTGGGACAGATTAATGGCTACACCTTC; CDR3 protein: CARKGVGQINGYTF
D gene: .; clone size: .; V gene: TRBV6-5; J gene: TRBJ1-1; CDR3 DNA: TGTGCCAGCACCGGGCAGGGGTCTGTTTGGACTGAAGCTTTCTTT; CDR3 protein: CASTGQGSVWTEAFF
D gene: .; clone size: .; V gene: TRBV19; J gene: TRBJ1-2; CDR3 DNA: TGTGCCAGTAGTATAGGGCCCCTTGAGAATGGCTACACCTTC; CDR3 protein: CASSIGPLENGYTF
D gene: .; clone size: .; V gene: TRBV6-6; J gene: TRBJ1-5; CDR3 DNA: TGTGCCAGCATGAGGGTCCACAATCAGCCCCAGCATTTT; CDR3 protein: CASMRVHNQPQHF
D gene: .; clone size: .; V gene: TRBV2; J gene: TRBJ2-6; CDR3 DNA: TGTGCCAGCTCCCGAGGGGCCAACGTCCTGACTTTC; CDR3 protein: CASSRGANVLTF
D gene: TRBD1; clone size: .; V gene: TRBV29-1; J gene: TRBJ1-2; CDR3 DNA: TGCAGCGTTGGCGGACAGGGGGATTATGGCTACACCTTC; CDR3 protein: CSVGGQGDYGYTF
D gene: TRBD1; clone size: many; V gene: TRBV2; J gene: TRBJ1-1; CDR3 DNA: TGTGCCAGCAGAGGACAGGGGCCGGGTGGAGCTTTCTTT; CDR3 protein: CASRGQGPGGAFF
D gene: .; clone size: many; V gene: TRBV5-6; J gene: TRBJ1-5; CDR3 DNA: TGTGCCAGCAGCTTGGGGGATGGTCATGGGGTTGGAAGCAATCAGCCCCAGCATTTT; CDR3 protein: CASSLGDGHGVGSNQPQHF
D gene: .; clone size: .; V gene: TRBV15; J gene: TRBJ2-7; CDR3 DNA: TGTGCCACCAGCAGAGATTTGACTCCCTACGAGCAGTACTTC; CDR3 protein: CATSRDLTPYEQYF
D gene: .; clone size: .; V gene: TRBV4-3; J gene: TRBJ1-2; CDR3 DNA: TGCGCCAGCAGCCAAGAAGGACAGTCCAACTATGGCTACACCTTC; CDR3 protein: CASSQEGQSNYGYTF
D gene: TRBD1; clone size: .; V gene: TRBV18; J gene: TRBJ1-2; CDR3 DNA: TGTGCCAGCTCACCCGCTCCGGGACAGCCTTATGGCTACACCTTC; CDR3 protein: CASSPAPGQPYGYTF
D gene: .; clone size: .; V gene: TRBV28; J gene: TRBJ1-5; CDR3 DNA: TGTGCCAGCAGTTTAGTGGGCCAGCCCCAGCATTTT; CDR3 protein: CASSLVGQPQHF
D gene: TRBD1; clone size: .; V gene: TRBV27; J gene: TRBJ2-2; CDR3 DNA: TGTGCCAGCAGTTGGGACAGACCGAACACCGGGGAGCTGTTTTTT; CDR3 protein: CASSWDRPNTGELFF
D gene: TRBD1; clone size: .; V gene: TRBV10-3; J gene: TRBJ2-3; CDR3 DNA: TGTGCCATCGCGGGACAGGGGGCTTTAGATACGCAGTATTTT; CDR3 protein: CAIAGQGALDTQYF
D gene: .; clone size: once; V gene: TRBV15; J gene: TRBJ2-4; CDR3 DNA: TGTGCCACCAGCAGAGATCCTGGCAGCGGCTATGACATTCAGTACTTC; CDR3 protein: CATSRDPGSGYDIQYF
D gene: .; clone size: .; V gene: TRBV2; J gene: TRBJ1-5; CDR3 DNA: TGTGCCAGCAGTGATGTGCCCCCTGGAAATCAGCCCCAGCATTTT; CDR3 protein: CASSDVPPGNQPQHF
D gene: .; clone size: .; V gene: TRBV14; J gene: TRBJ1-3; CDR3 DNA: TGTGCCAGCAGCCAAGTTGCAGCTGGAAACACCATATATTTT; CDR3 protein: CASSQVAAGNTIYF
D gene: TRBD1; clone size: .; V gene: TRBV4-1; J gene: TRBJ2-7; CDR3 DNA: TGCGCCAGCAGCCAGTGGACAGGAACCCCCTCCGAGCAGTACTTC; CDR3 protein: CASSQWTGTPSEQYF
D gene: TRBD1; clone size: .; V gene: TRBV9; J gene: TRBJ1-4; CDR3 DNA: TGTGCCAGCAGCCCAGGGACAGGGAGAACTAATGAAAAACTGTTTTTT; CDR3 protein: CASSPGTGRTNEKLFF
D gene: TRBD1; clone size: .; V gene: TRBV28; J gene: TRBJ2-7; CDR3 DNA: TGTGCCAGCAGTGCTCAGGGGGCAGTAGACGAGCAGTACTTC; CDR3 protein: CASSAQGAVDEQYF
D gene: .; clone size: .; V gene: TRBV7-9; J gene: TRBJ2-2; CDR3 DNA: TGTGCCAGCAGCCCGGACATAACGAACACCGGGGAGCTGTTTTTT; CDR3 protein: CASSPDITNTGELFF
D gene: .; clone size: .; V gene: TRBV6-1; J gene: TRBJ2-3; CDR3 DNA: TGTGCCAGCAGAGAATCCGGGACCGCGGGGCCAGATACGCAGTATTTT; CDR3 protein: CASRESGTAGPDTQYF
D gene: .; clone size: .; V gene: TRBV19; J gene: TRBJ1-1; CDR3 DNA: TGTGCCAGTAGTGAAGGTGGCAGGGGAATCGGTGAAGCTTTCTTT; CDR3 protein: CASSEGGRGIGEAFF
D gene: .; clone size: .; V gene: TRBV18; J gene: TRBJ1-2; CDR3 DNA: TGTGCCAGCTCACCACCGCAACGGGTGGGCTACACCTTC; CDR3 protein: CASSPPQRVGYTF
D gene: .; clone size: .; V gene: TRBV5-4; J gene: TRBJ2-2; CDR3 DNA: TGTGCCAGCTTCCTTTTGACTGGGACCGGGGAGCTGTTTTTT; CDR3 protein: CASFLLTGTGELFF
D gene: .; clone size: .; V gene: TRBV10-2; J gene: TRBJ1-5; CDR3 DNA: TGCGCCAGCACTCCCGGGGGACATCAGCCCCAGCATTTT; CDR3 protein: CASTPGGHQPQHF
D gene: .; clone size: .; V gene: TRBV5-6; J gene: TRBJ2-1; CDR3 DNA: TGTGCCAGCAGCTTGTCAGGTCCCTCCTACAATGAGCAGTTCTTC; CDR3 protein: CASSLSGPSYNEQFF
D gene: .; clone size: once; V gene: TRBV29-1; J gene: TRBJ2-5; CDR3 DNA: TGCAGCGCCCTACAGGGTGGAGAGACCCAGTACTTC; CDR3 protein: CSALQGGETQYF
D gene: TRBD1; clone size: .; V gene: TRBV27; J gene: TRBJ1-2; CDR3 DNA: TGTGCCAGCAGTCAAGGGACAGCTCTAAACTATGGCTACACCTTC; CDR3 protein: CASSQGTALNYGYTF
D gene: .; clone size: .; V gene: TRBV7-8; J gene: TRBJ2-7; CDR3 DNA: TGTGCCAGCAGCTTAGTTTCCTACGAGCAGTACTTC; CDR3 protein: CASSLVSYEQYF
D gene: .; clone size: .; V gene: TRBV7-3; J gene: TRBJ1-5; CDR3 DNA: TGTGCCAGCAGCTTAGAAGTAAATCAGCCCCAGCATTTT; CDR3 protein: CASSLEVNQPQHF
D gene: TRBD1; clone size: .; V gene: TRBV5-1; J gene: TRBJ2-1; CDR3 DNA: TGCGCCAGCAGCTGGGGGACAGGGAGATTCAATGAGCAGTTCTTC; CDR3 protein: CASSWGTGRFNEQFF
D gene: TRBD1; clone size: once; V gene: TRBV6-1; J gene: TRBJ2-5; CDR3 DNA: TGTGCCAGCAGTGGGACAGGGATGAGGCAGACCCAGTACTTC; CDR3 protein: CASSGTGMRQTQYF